These 26 T cell receptor beta chains were sequenced from one sample in a study of blood T cell repertoires in COVID-19. TCRdb keeps only in-frame clones here, not all; method: immunoSEQ multiplex PCR. The table has 110,000 or so clones, around 85% seen once. Sequenced: peripheral blood. These TCRs come from a human donor in a cohort sampled during active COVID-19.

V is TRBV9 and J is TRBJ1-2, with no clear D. The CDR3 is 17 amino acids. Trimming removed 3 bases at V and 0 bases at J, with 18 bases between. Looked up from germline, CDR1 is SGDLS and CDR2 is YYNGEE. The CDR3 protein is CASSASGLFESNYGYTF. The DNA of the CDR3 is TGTGCCAGCAGCGCCAGCGGTCTGTTCGAATCTAACTATGGCTACACCTTC.

The rearrangement joins TRBV10-1 to TRBJ2-7, with no clear D. This CDR3 is 12 amino acids long. V lost 7 bases, J lost 4 bases, and 11 bases lay in between. Germline V lookup: CDR1 WNHNN, CDR2 SYGVQD (reference sequence). CDR3 amino acids: CASNTNQYEQYF. For the CDR3, the DNA is TGCGCCAGCAATACTAATCAGTACGAGCAGTACTTC.

J is TRBJ1-5 and V is TRBV7-8; D may be TRBD1 (6 bases). CDR3 length: 17 residues. Germline lookup yields CDR1 SGHVS and CDR2 FQNEAQ. V lost 4 bases and J lost 4, with 20 bases in between. CDR3 sequence: CASSYRRGGKGNQPQHF. The DNA for the CDR3 is TGTGCCAGCAGCTACCGGCGAGGGGGAAAAGGGAATCAGCCCCAGCATTTT. The entire variable domain, with the rest obtained from reference TRBV7-8 and TRBJ1-5, is as follows: GAGVSQSPRYKVAKRGQDVALRCDPISGHVSLFWYQQALGQGPEFLTYFQNEAQLDKSGLPSDRFFAERPEGSVSTLKIQRTQQEDSAVYLCASSYRRGGKGNQPQHFGDGTRLSIL.

This clone was seen once. The rearrangement uses TRBV7-2 and TRBJ1-1, with 10 bases identical to TRBD1. The CDR3 totals 18 residues. The V gene's germline CDR1 is SGHTA and CDR2 FQGNSA. Trimming took 2 bases from V and 4 from J; bases not matched to a gene: 13. The CDR3 region is CASSLRGQGTRWTTEAFF. In nucleotides, the CDR3 is TGTGCCAGCAGCTTAAGGGGACAGGGGACCCGGTGGACCACTGAAGCTTTCTTT.

The genes are TRBV10-1 and TRBJ1-1, with D possibly being TRBD1 (6 bases). V lost 5 bases and J 6 bases, leaving 16 bases between the germline ends. Germline lookup yields CDR1 WNHNN and CDR2 SYGVQD (reference sequence). The CDR3 is made up of 14 amino acids. CDR3 DNA sequence: TGCGCCAGCAGTCCCCAGGGCAGGGGATCTGAAGCTTTCTTT. Translated, it gives CASSPQGRGSEAFF.

The rearrangement uses TRBV4-1 and TRBJ1-5; the D gene is possibly TRBD1 (6 bases). Looked up from germline, CDR1 is MGHRA and CDR2 is YSYEKL. The CDR3 loop spans 13 amino acids. The V and J ends lost 5 bases and 4 bases respectively, with 9 bases between them. CDR3 amino acids: CASSVQGNQPQHF. The CDR3 nucleotides are TGCGCCAGCAGCGTTCAGGGGAATCAGCCCCAGCATTTT.

V gene TRBV7-8 combines with J gene TRBJ2-4, with 11 bases aligning to TRBD1. Germline CDR1 SGHVS, CDR2 FQNEAQ. With V trimmed by 6 bases and J by 8 bases, 18 bases remained unmatched. The CDR3 consists of 18 residues. CDR3 sequence: CASSVGIRGQGDGDIQYF. The CDR3 DNA follows: TGTGCCAGCAGTGTTGGGATCCGGGGACAGGGGGACGGAGACATTCAGTACTTC.

The chain uses TRBV28 and TRBJ2-1; D is perhaps TRBD1 (5 bases). Trimming left V 6 bases short and J 6 bases short, with 12 bases between. Germline lookup yields CDR1 MDHEN and CDR2 SYDVKM. CDR3 length: 13 residues. CDR3 in DNA: TGTGCCAGCAGGGGGCGGCTTGGCAATGAGCAGTTCTTC. Translating it yields CASRGRLGNEQFF.

V gene TRBV6-5 combines with J gene TRBJ2-1, with 7 bases that match TRBD1. The CDR3 length is 14 residues. Germline V lookup: CDR1 MNHEY, CDR2 SVGAGI. V shed 6 bases, J shed 4 bases, and the junction held 6 bases outside the gene matches. CDR3 region: CASRADRDYNEQFF. The CDR3 nucleotides read TGTGCCAGCAGAGCAGACAGGGATTACAATGAGCAGTTCTTC.

This chain joins TRBV3-1 (or the pseudogene TRBV3-2) and TRBJ2-4; 7 bases agree with TRBD2. From germline, CDR1 is LGHDT and CDR2 YNNKEL (reference sequence). The CDR3 loop spans 13 amino acids. With 4 bases clipped from V and 7 bases from J, the junction kept 4 bases outside the gene matches. In DNA, the CDR3 is TGTGCCAGCAGCCTTCAGCGGGGCAACATTCAGTACTTC. Its translation is CASSLQRGNIQYF.

V gene TRBV6-2 or TRBV6-3 combines with J gene TRBJ1-5; maybe TRBD1 (5 bases). Germline CDR1 and CDR2: MNHEY and SVGEGT. This CDR3 comprises 17 residues. V lost 2 bases and J lost 0, with 14 bases in between. As DNA, the CDR3 is TGTGCCAGCAGTTACCCCGGCCGACAGCTTAGCAATCAGCCCCAGCATTTT. Its protein product is CASSYPGRQLSNQPQHF.

The rearrangement links TRBV6-1 to TRBJ1-2, with a weak D call TRBD1 (5 bases). The CDR3 length is 13 residues. V lost 6 bases to trimming and J lost 5 bases, with 13 bases between them. Germline-derived CDR1 and CDR2 are MNHNS and SASEGT. CDR3 in amino acids: CASSFTGPYGYTF. CDR3 in DNA: TGTGCCAGCAGCTTTACAGGCCCGTATGGCTACACCTTC.

The J gene is TRBJ2-1, the V gene TRBV5-4, with 12 positions matching TRBD1. This CDR3 comprises 16 residues. Trimming removed 3 bases from V and 7 bases from J; junction bases left unmatched: 8. Germline CDR1 SGHNT, CDR2 YYREEE (reference sequence). CDR3 bases: TGTGCCAGCAGCTCGTTCCGGGACAGGGGGCGAAATGAGCAGTTCTTC. It translates to CASSSFRDRGRNEQFF.

The chain joins TRBV7-8 to TRBJ2-2, with 10 bases identical to TRBD1. V lost 5 bases to trimming and J lost 7 bases; unmatched junction nucleotides: 7. The CDR3 consists of 15 residues. Germline V gives CDR1 SGHVS, CDR2 FQNEAQ. The CDR3 loop is CASSAGTGVIGELFF. The CDR3 nucleotides read TGTGCCAGCAGCGCCGGGACAGGGGTTATCGGGGAGCTGTTTTTT.

The chain recombines TRBV24-1 with TRBJ2-3; D call uncertain. This CDR3 is built from 13 residues. CDR1 and CDR2 from the germline V gene are KGHDR and SFDVKD. V was trimmed by 3 bases and J by 7 bases, leaving 10 bases between them. CDR3 sequence (DNA): TGTGCCACCAGTGATACCGACAAGAATACGCAGTATTTT. The encoded protein is CATSDTDKNTQYF.

The chain has TRBV6-2 or TRBV6-3 and TRBJ2-3, with D perhaps matching TRBD2 (6 bases). The CDR3 is made up of 16 amino acids. V gave up 5 bases and J gave up 0 bases, with 15 bases separating them. Per germline, CDR1 MNHEY and CDR2 SVGEGT. CDR3 sequence reads: CASSPPGVESTDTQYF. The CDR3 DNA is TGTGCCAGCAGTCCCCCGGGGGTGGAAAGCACAGATACGCAGTATTTT.

The CDR3 nucleotides read TGCGCCAGCAGCCAAGAAAGCGGGGGCTACAATGAGCAGTTCTTC. Residues: CASSQESGGYNEQFF. The rearrangement uses TRBV4-3 and TRBJ2-1; 8 nucleotides align to TRBD2. Trimming cost V 0 bases and J 3 bases; bases outside gene matches: 1. The CDR3 sequence is 15 residues long. CDR1 is LGHNA and CDR2 is YSLEER in the germline V gene.

J is TRBJ2-5 and V is TRBV6-6, with 8 bases aligning to TRBD2. Germline V gene data show CDR1 as MNHNY and CDR2 as SVGAGI (reference sequence). V shed 4 bases and J 5 bases; nucleotides not matched to a gene: 6. CDR3 size: 14 residues. DNA of the CDR3: TGTGCCAGCAGTTCCGCGGGGACTAGGGAGACCCAGTACTTC. It specifies CASSSAGTRETQYF.

Only one count was recorded for this clone. The rearrangement uses TRBV3-1 (or the pseudogene TRBV3-2) and TRBJ1-5; D gene uncertain. CDR3 length equals 14 residues. The V end was cut by 2 bases, the J end by 9 bases, with 14 bases between. From germline, CDR1 is LGHDT and CDR2 YNNKEL (reference sequence). CDR3: CASSQTRFGGPQHF. CDR3 coding DNA: TGTGCCAGCAGCCAAACACGGTTCGGCGGGCCCCAGCATTTT.

V gene TRBV6-6 combines with J gene TRBJ2-2; 7 nucleotides line up with TRBD2. This CDR3 has 15 residues. Germline V lookup: CDR1 MNHNY, CDR2 SVGAGI (reference sequence). V trimming: 5 bases; J trimming: 3 bases; junction bases outside the gene matches: 6. CDR3 sequence reads: CASSPLGGDTGELFF. The CDR3 bases are TGTGCCAGCAGTCCCCTGGGGGGGGACACCGGGGAGCTGTTTTTT.

V usage is TRBV4-3 and J usage is TRBJ1-2; D perhaps matches TRBD1 (5 bases). Trimming pared 0 bases from V and 4 bases from J, leaving 15 bases between. CDR1 and CDR2 (germline): LGHNA, YSLEER. This CDR3 contains 16 residues. This chain's CDR3 is CASSQDRAGGGYGYTF. The DNA for the CDR3 is TGCGCCAGCAGCCAAGACCGGGCGGGGGGAGGCTATGGCTACACCTTC.

The rearrangement joins TRBV27 to TRBJ2-6; D is ambiguous. The V end was cut by 4 bases, the J end by 3 bases, with 7 bases between. Germline CDR1 and CDR2: MNHEY and SMNVEV (reference sequence). This CDR3 is 14 amino acids long. Written as DNA, the CDR3 is TGTGCCAGCAGTTCCCTCAGTGGGGCCAACGTCCTGACTTTC. It translates to CASSSLSGANVLTF.

The rearrangement links TRBV28 to TRBJ1-1, with D unclear. CDR1 and CDR2 from the germline V gene are MDHEN and SYDVKM. This CDR3 has 14 amino acids. V was trimmed by 6 bases and J by 1 base, leaving 12 bases between them. The CDR3 DNA reads as TGTGCCAGCAGCCGTGACATGGAGAACACTGAAGCTTTCTTT. This codes for CASSRDMENTEAFF.

CDR3 protein: CASSKGQLNTEAFF. The CDR3 DNA is TGTGCCAGCAGTAAGGGACAGTTGAACACTGAAGCTTTCTTT. The chain couples TRBV2 to TRBJ1-1; 7 bases are shared with TRBD1. CDR1 is SNHLY and CDR2 is FYNNEI in the germline V gene. The CDR3 has 14 residues. V shed 5 bases, J shed 0 bases, and the junction held 3 bases outside the gene matches.

The V call is TRBV12-5, the J call TRBJ2-7, with 7 positions matching TRBD2. Germline-derived CDR1 and CDR2 are LGHNT and FRNRAP. The CDR3 is 16 residues long. V lost 5 bases and J lost 5; bases outside the gene matches: 15. The CDR3 spells CASGPNPGGLGDEQYF. In nucleotides, the CDR3 is TGTGCTAGTGGTCCCAATCCGGGGGGACTTGGGGACGAGCAGTACTTC.

This chain joins TRBV10-1 and TRBJ1-4; TRBD1 matches at 7 bases. CDR1 is WNHNN and CDR2 is SYGVQD in the germline V gene (reference sequence). J gave up 3 bases and V 10 bases, and 2 bases lay outside the gene matches. There are 12 residues in the CDR3. CDR3 protein: CATTGANEKLFF. The CDR3, as DNA: TGCGCCACCACAGGGGCTAATGAAAAACTGTTTTTT.